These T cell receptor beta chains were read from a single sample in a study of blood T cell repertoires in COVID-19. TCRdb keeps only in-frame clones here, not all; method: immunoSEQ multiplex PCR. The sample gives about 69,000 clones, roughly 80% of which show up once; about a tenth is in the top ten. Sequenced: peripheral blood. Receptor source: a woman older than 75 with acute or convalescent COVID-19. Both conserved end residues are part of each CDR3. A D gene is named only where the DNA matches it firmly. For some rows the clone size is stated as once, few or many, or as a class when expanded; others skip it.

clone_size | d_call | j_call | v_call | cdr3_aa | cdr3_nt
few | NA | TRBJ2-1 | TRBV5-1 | CASSLNPGTPRTALAPNSYNEQFF | TGCGCCAGCAGCTTGAACCCTGGGACTCCCCGGACGGCGTTGGCTCCTAACTCCTACAATGAGCAGTTCTTC
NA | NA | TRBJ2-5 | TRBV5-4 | CASSGGSLGQETQYF | TGTGCCAGCAGCGGAGGGTCTTTGGGGCAAGAGACCCAGTACTTC
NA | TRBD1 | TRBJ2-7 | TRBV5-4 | CASSLGVDRGTDEQYF | TGTGCCAGCAGCTTGGGGGTCGACAGGGGTACGGACGAGCAGTACTTC
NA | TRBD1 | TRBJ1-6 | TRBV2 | CASSETAGGGTPLHF | TGTGCCAGCAGTGAAACGGCAGGGGGCGGAACACCCCTCCACTTT
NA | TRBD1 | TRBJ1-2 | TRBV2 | CASSGQGASRGYTF | TGTGCCAGCAGTGGACAGGGGGCTTCCAGGGGCTACACCTTC
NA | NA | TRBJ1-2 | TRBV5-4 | CASSRINRENYGYTF | TGTGCCAGCAGCCGTATAAACAGAGAAAACTATGGCTACACCTTC
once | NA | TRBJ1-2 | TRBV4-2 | CASSPQTGLYGYTF | TGTGCCAGCAGCCCGCAGACAGGCCTCTATGGCTACACCTTC
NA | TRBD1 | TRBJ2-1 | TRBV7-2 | CASSQLRGHEQFF | TGTGCCAGCAGCCAACTCAGGGGGCATGAGCAGTTCTTC
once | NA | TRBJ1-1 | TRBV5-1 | CASSSALANTEAFF | TGCGCCAGCAGCTCTGCACTCGCAAACACTGAAGCTTTCTTT
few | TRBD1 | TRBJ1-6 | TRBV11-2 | CASSTGTGTGGSPLHF | TGTGCCAGCAGCACCGGAACCGGGACAGGAGGCTCACCCCTCCACTTT
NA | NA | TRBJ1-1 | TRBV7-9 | CASSTGWNTEAFF | TGTGCCAGCAGCACAGGGTGGAACACTGAAGCTTTCTTT
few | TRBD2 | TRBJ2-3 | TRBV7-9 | CASSLARLAGGNTDTQYF | TGTGCCAGCAGCTTAGCGCGCCTAGCGGGGGGAAACACAGATACGCAGTATTTT
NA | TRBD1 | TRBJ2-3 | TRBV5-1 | CASSYDRGSTDTQYF | TGCGCCAGCAGCTATGACAGGGGATCCACAGATACGCAGTATTTT
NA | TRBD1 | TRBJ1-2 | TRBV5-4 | CASSPETGLDYGYTF | TGTGCCAGCAGTCCCGAGACAGGGTTAGACTATGGCTACACCTTC
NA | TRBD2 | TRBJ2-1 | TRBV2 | CASSELAGGLDEQFF | TGTGCCAGCAGTGAACTAGCGGGGGGGTTGGATGAGCAGTTCTTC
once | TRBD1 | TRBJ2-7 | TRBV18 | CASSPDRGPGGEQYF | TGTGCCAGCTCACCTGACAGGGGGCCTGGGGGCGAGCAGTACTTC
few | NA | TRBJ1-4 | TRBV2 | CASSAHREEKLFF | TGTGCCAGCAGTGCACACCGGGAGGAAAAACTGTTTTTT
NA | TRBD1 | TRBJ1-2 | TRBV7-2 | CAITGGDGYGYTF | TGTGCCATCACAGGGGGCGACGGCTATGGCTACACCTTC
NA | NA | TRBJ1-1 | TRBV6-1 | CASSKASSGNTEAFF | TGTGCCAGCAGTAAAGCGTCCTCGGGGAACACTGAAGCTTTCTTT
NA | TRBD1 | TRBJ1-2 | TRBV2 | CASSETGTGYYGYTF | TGTGCCAGCAGTGAAACCGGGACAGGGTACTATGGCTACACCTTC
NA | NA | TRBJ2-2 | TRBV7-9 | CASSLLGQTTGELFF | TGTGCCAGCAGCTTACTAGGACAAACCACCGGGGAGCTGTTTTTT
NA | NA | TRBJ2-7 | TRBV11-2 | CASSHPSSYEQYF | TGTGCCAGCAGCCACCCTAGCTCCTACGAGCAGTACTTC
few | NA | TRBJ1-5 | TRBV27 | CASSSRDQPQHF | TGTGCCAGCAGTTCGAGGGATCAGCCCCAGCATTTT
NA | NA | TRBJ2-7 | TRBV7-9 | CASSFPPGHSYEQYF | TGTGCCAGCAGCTTTCCCCCCGGACATTCCTACGAGCAGTACTTC
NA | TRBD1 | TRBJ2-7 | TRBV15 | CATSRGTGGSYEQYF | TGTGCCACCAGCAGAGGGACAGGGGGCTCCTACGAGCAGTACTTC
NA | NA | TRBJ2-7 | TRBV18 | CASSPEVGIYEQYF | TGTGCCAGCTCACCAGAGGTCGGGATCTACGAGCAGTACTTC
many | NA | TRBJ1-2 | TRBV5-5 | CASSAETDVNYGYTF | TGTGCCAGCAGCGCCGAGACAGATGTTAACTATGGCTACACCTTC
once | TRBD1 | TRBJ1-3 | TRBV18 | CASSPGGGFSGNTIYF | TGTGCCAGCTCACCCGGAGGGGGCTTCTCTGGAAACACCATATATTTT
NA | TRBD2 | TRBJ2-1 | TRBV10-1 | CASSEWGGSSYNEQFF | TGCGCCAGCAGTGAGTGGGGGGGAAGCTCCTACAATGAGCAGTTCTTC
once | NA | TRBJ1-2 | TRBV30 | CAWSPNWGDYGYTF | TGTGCCTGGAGTCCGAATTGGGGGGACTATGGCTACACCTTC
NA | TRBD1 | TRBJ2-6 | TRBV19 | CASRGGTGSGANVLTF | TGTGCCAGTAGAGGCGGGACAGGGTCTGGGGCCAACGTCCTGACTTTC
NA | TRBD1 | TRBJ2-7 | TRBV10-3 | CAIRGRMDRGNEQYF | TGTGCCATCAGGGGACGGATGGACAGGGGGAACGAGCAGTACTTC
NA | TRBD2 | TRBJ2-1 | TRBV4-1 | CASSQELAGISYNEQFF | TGCGCCAGCAGCCAAGAGCTAGCGGGGATATCCTACAATGAGCAGTTCTTC
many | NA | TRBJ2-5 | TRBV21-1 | CASSKAYGLAGIQETQYF | TGTGCCAGCAGCAAAGCTTACGGACTAGCGGGGATCCAAGAGACCCAGTACTTC